The count of the clone carrying this TCR beta chain is one. Data came from immunoSEQ multiplex PCR; TCRdb stores just in-frame clones and leaves some out. The top ten hold under 14% of the sample, which has about 52,000 clones, 65% to 85% seen once. The data were obtained in a study of blood T cell repertoires in COVID-19. In the study overall: Sample material is recorded as cDNA or gDNA derived from T cells, B-cell-depleted T cells, or PBMCs.

Source material: peripheral blood. The sequence came from a man older than 75 with COVID-19, enrolled during active disease.

CDR3 residues: CATVRDRGPGELFF. The CDR3 coding sequence is TGTGCCACCGTCCGGGACAGGGGGCCCGGGGAGCTGTTTTTT. The V call is TRBV10-3, the J call TRBJ2-2, with 12 bases lining up with TRBD1. Germline CDR1 and CDR2: ENHRY and SYGVKD. CDR3 size: 14 residues. V was pared by 10 bases and J by 6 bases, with 6 bases of the junction left unmatched.